The entry below gives a single TCR beta chain sequence along with its context. The repertoire was sequenced with immunoSEQ multiplex PCR; TCRdb's copy has only in-frame clones and lacks some. The sample gives 600,000 or so clones, roughly 98% of which show up once; 0.3% is in the top ten. This sample was included in a study of shared clonotypes between healthy human individuals. Background on the study: Each donor had three CD4 naive, three CD4 memory, two CD8 naive and one CD8 memory plate.

This CDR3 has 13 amino acids. Per the germline V gene, CDR1 is GTSNPN and CDR2 is SVGIG (reference sequence). The V gene lost 4 bases and the J gene lost 0 bases, with 7 bases spanning the gap. It was CD45RO-negative cells, positively selected for CCR7, that made up naive CD8 cells, with terminally differentiated effector memory CD45RA+ cells excluded. The TCR sequence derives from a man in his thirties or forties in good health. The specimen sequenced was naive CD8+ T cells sorted from blood. V is TRBV30 and J is TRBJ1-3; the D is unclear. DNA for the CDR3: TGTGCCTGGAATCTAGACTCTGGAAACACCATATATTTT. Translating gives CAWNLDSGNTIYF.